The clone carrying this TCR beta chain was recorded many times. Its cognate antigen is unknown. This entry is derived from a study of identical twins. Study-level results: Abundant beta clonotypes from cord blood bore fewer insertions; memory repertoires lacked this pattern.

A universal primer site was incorporated via template switching, and the cDNA contained unique molecular identifiers. Using its own MiXCR run on the 5' RACE reads, TCRdb lists one record per CDR3 protein. The sample includes approximately 590,000 distinct CDR3 sequences, around 9.6% of them seen just once. V lost 0 bases, J lost 7 bases, and 22 bases lay in between. Looked up from germline, CDR1 is LGHNA and CDR2 is YSLEER. The CDR3 length is 17 residues. These data also formed part of another study, on yellow fever vaccine responses in identical twins.

The sequence derives from a young woman in good health. The J gene is TRBJ2-7, the V gene TRBV4-3, with TRBD2 as a possible D gene (5 bases). Sequenced input: PBMCs. CDR3 sequence reads: CASSQDRRQDLSPEQYF. The CDR3, as DNA: TGCGCCAGCAGCCAAGATCGGAGGCAGGATTTATCGCCGGAGCAGTACTTC.